This T cell receptor beta chain was sequenced in a study of shared clonotypes between healthy human individuals. Original processing methods: Junction-only sequences without quality scores came from ImmunoSEQ, so filtering differed. Using immunoSEQ multiplex PCR, the repertoire was profiled, and TCRdb retains in-frame clones only, with some absent. The DNA gave D and trimming, while V, J and clone size come from that table. The sample lists around 610,000 clones, about 96% occurring once. Germline CDR1 and CDR2: SGHRS and YFSETQ. The CDR3 has 16 amino acids. V was trimmed by 1 base and J by 6 bases, leaving 19 bases between them. Overall study findings and caveats: Rarefaction exposed incomplete sorted-subset sequencing despite large depth. Sequencing depth was predicted to influence how clonotypes are shared among donors.

As defined, naive CD8 cells were CD45RO-negative and positively selected for CCR7, with terminally differentiated effector memory CD45RA+ cells excluded. A word on this clone: What it binds is not known.

The clonotype originates from a young woman in good health. The V gene is TRBV5-1, the J gene TRBJ1-1, with a tentative D call TRBD1 (6 bases). Material for sequencing was naive CD8+ T cells sorted from blood. DNA for the CDR3: TGCGCCAGCAGCTTGTCAGGGGTCGAGTTCGTCCCTGAAGCTTTCTTT. This gives the protein CASSLSGVEFVPEAFF.